This TCR beta chain stems from a study of blood T cell repertoires in COVID-19 (TCRdb year 2020). Study-wide context: Samples covering the acute and convalescent phases of COVID-19 were provided by collaborators in the United States, Italy and Spain. A de-identified subject ID, COVID-19 status, age in years and sex were almost always included in the sample metadata. The material from the prospective study consisted of cDNA or gDNA derived from T cells, B-cell-depleted T cells, or PBMCs. Subjects who had been exposed to COVID-19, were actively infected with it, or had recovered from it provided the deeply sampled blood TCRbeta repertoires that made up the dataset. Samples were obtained from the ongoing ImmuneRACE study (first 160 participants) and from about 1,300 subjects provided by 6 global collaborators. Where available, HLA class I and class II types were taken from metadata supplied by the sample provider and were not determined by assay-based typing. The repertoires were made available in a free public database intended to serve as a resource for research on the immune response to SARS-CoV-2.

Looking up the germline V gene yields CDR1 SGHRS and CDR2 YFSETQ. V trim: 0 bases; J trim: 6 bases; unmatched bases: 8. The CDR3 covers 15 residues, taking in both the cysteine and the phenylalanine. Only the CDR3 DNA is retained, 45 bases long and in frame from the first base. Participants in the prospective study were enrolled through a virtual design, were aged roughly 18 to 100 years, and lived in approximately 25 United States geographic areas. In the prospective study, participants were assigned to cohorts based on the clinical history participants reported in a screening survey and a study questionnaire. In the prospective study, whole blood, serum and a nasopharyngeal or oropharyngeal swab were collected from each participant by mobile phlebotomists. Prospective study participants could optionally give additional blood draws and questionnaires over an approximately two-month period. Before DNA extraction, prospective study blood samples were shipped either frozen or at room temperature.

The immunoSEQ Assay, a bias-controlled multiplex PCR, was used to amplify TCRbeta CDR3 regions from genomic DNA. In the source study's methods: The number of nucleated cells in each sample was estimated by amplification of reference gene primers within the assay. Sequence reads were collapsed and filtered to measure the absolute abundance of every unique TCRbeta CDR3 rearrangement. For each sample, productive Simpson clonality was calculated by taking the square root of Simpson's diversity index across productive rearrangements. TCRdb holds this immuneACCESS table with in-frame rearrangements only. Some clones are missing; in checked studies, unresolved V genes explain under half, and the rest has no known cause. The V and J calls and clone size are taken from that table; D and trimming were inferred from the DNA. The sample table records about 200,000 clones; more than 70% of these occur just once. The top ten clonotypes cover about 6% of the sample.

General study outcomes and caveats: The amount of clinical and demographic metadata varied by source and participant and was provided uncurated.

As concerns this clone: Its antigen specificity is not known. Qualities for individual bases were not recorded, and no much larger clone is one base off.

The rearranged chain carries TRBV5-1 and TRBJ2-7; 8 bases in the middle match TRBD2. The TCR was taken from a man in his forties with acute COVID-19. Sequenced material: PBMCs or T cells enriched from blood (not recorded which). This receptor carries the CDR3 CASSLATGGPFEQYF. Here is the DNA: TGCGCCAGCAGCTTGGCGACGGGAGGGCCCTTCGAGCAGTACTTC.